The TCR beta chain under discussion was sequenced for a study of blood T cells in healthy people across ages. Overall study results and limits: Conclusively comparing naive with antigen-experienced cells was impossible with unsorted PBMCs.

Peripheral blood was drawn, ten milliliters per donor. Through a sample-barcoded 5' primer and a J-beta primer mix, a second PCR was run for roughly 6 to 11 cycles. TCRdb redid the calling of the 5' RACE reads with MiXCR, one entry per CDR3 protein. The repertoire holds approximately 940,000 distinct CDR3 sequences, with roughly 48% as singletons. After removal of 4 bases from V and 4 bases from J, the junction contained 6 bases not matched to a gene. This CDR3 has 15 residues. With respect to this clonotype: Its antigen is not identified.

The sequence derives from a man aged 25-45 years in good health. Sequencing was done on a sample of blood. The chain has TRBV12-3 or TRBV12-4 and TRBJ2-7; 11 bases fit TRBD2. The CDR3 loop reads CASSSSTSGSYEQYF. The DNA for the CDR3 is TGTGCCAGCAGTTCCTCTACTAGCGGGAGTTACGAGCAGTACTTC.